This T cell receptor beta chain was captured in a study of technical replicates of blood from several donors. V lost 0 bases, J lost 0 bases, and 9 bases lay in between. This CDR3 contains 17 residues. CDR1 and CDR2 from the germline V gene are LGHNA and YSLEER. Libraries were prepared by immunoSEQ multiplex PCR; TCRdb keeps only in-frame clonotypes and omits some of them. The data show roughly 70,000 clones, with approximately 90% seen just once and about 4.7% held by the top ten. This sequence originates from a human donor in good health. Some clones in this sample may be carry-over from other donors' samples. The specimen sequenced was PBMCs. The chain joins TRBV4-3 to TRBJ1-6; D gene uncertain. The CDR3 nucleotides are TGCGCCAGCAGCCAAGATATCCCAGACTCCTATAATTCACCCCTCCACTTT. It codes for CASSQDIPDSYNSPLHF.